This T cell receptor beta chain appears in the sequencing data of a study of T cell repertoires in cytomegalovirus infection. Comments on this clonotype: Its antigen is as yet unknown.

In TCRdb, the reads were re-called with MiXCR into one record per CDR3 protein. Of hundreds of thousands of distinct CDR3 sequences listed, roughly 42% are singletons. V lost 7 bases to trimming and J lost 2 bases; unmatched junction nucleotides: 8. The CDR3 spans 14 residues. Germline CDR1 and CDR2: MDHEN and SYDVKM. The source of this sequence is a human donor in good health (CMV status not recorded). Some clones in this sample may be carry-over from other donors' samples. The specimen was cultured PBMCs, collected from culture after CMV antigen stimulation. The chain uses TRBV28 and TRBJ2-7; the match to TRBD2 covers 7 bases. In DNA form, the CDR3 reads TGTGCCAGCACGCGGGCGGGGGTCACCTACGAGCAGTACTTC. Encoded protein: CASTRAGVTYEQYF.